This T cell receptor (beta chain) was retrieved from a study of liver allograft versus peripheral blood T cells. Whole-study context: The study compared liver allograft T cell receptor repertoires against peripheral blood repertoires of liver transplant recipients.

CDR1 is MNHEY, CDR2 SMNVEV, per germline (reference sequence). This CDR3 has 13 residues. V was cut by 4 bases and J by 10 bases, with 16 bases left in between. Judged by abundance, this clonotype is hyperexpanded. TCRdb itself ran the reads through MiXCR, one entry per CDR3 protein. The sample consists of some 500 distinct CDR3 sequences, approximately 13% of them appearing once. The chain joins TRBV27 to TRBJ1-2; weak D call: TRBD1 (6 bases). The TCR sequence derives from a human patient who had a liver transplant. Some T cells may be transferred from the graft donor. The CDR3 DNA reads as TGTGCCAGCAGTTCAACCCCCGGACAGTTCTACACCTTC. This translates into CASSSTPGQFYTF.